These T cell receptor beta chains were read from a single sample in a study of T cell responses to AZD1222 COVID-19 vaccine. Data came from immunoSEQ multiplex PCR; TCRdb stores just in-frame clones and leaves some out. This repertoire shows around 100,000 clones, about 87% found once; its top ten account for 1.8%. The sample here was peripheral blood, taken on day 0 of AZD1222 vaccination. The receptors here all came from an adult in good health. Each CDR3 is given with its conserved first and last residue. The D gene is left open where the match is weak. Not all rows give a size; the values are once, few, many and, for expanded clones, a class.

cdr3_nt	cdr3_aa	j_call	v_call	clone_size	d_call
TGTGCCAGCAGCTTAGTAACGAACACTGAAGCTTTCTTT	CASSLVTNTEAFF	TRBJ1-1	TRBV7-8	.	.
TGTGCCAGCAGTGAGGACGATACTGAAGCTTTCTTT	CASSEDDTEAFF	TRBJ1-1	TRBV6-1	few	.
TGTGCCAGCAGCTTAGTGACCCAGGGCCCTTCCTCTGGGGCCAACGTCCTGACTTTC	CASSLVTQGPSSGANVLTF	TRBJ2-6	TRBV7-6	.	.
TGTGCCATTACAAGCGGGAGGGCTAGCACAGATACGCAGTATTTT	CAITSGRASTDTQYF	TRBJ2-3	TRBV10-3	.	TRBD2
TGTGCCAGCAGCCACTCTAGCGGGAGGAAGTCGCAGTATTTT	CASSHSSGRKSQYF	TRBJ2-3	TRBV3-1/TRBV3-2	.	TRBD2
TGTGCCAGCAGCCTCTGGAGCGGCTACAATGAGCAGTTCTTC	CASSLWSGYNEQFF	TRBJ2-1	TRBV3-1/TRBV3-2	.	.
TGTGCCAGCAGCTTAGCCCCCCAGGGGCGGAGCTACGAGCAGTACTTC	CASSLAPQGRSYEQYF	TRBJ2-7	TRBV11-3	.	.
TGTGCCAGCAGCCAAGGGGGTCAGTACGAGCAGTACTTC	CASSQGGQYEQYF	TRBJ2-7	TRBV5-4	few	.
TGTGCCAGCAGCTTAGATGGGGTGGGTTTCTACGGCTACACCTTC	CASSLDGVGFYGYTF	TRBJ1-2	TRBV7-8	.	.
TGTGCCAGCAGCTTGTATATAACCGGGGAGCTGTTTTTT	CASSLYITGELFF	TRBJ2-2	TRBV5-5	.	.
TGTGCCAGCAGTTACGCGATGACAGCGACTAATTCACCCCTCCACTTT	CASSYAMTATNSPLHF	TRBJ1-6	TRBV6-5	.	.
TGCGCCAGCAGCGACGCTACAGGGTTAAGCACCGGGGAGCTGTTTTTT	CASSDATGLSTGELFF	TRBJ2-2	TRBV5-1	.	.
TGTGCCAGCAGTCCCCACCCCTTGTCGTTGTCAGGCTACACCTTC	CASSPHPLSLSGYTF	TRBJ1-2	TRBV27	.	.
TGTGCCAGCAGACCCACCGGGACTAGCGGCCTCTACGAGCAGTACTTC	CASRPTGTSGLYEQYF	TRBJ2-7	TRBV7-9	.	TRBD2
TGTGCCAGCAGCTTATACACGTCGGCAGGGCTAACAACTAATGAAAAACTGTTTTTT	CASSLYTSAGLTTNEKLFF	TRBJ1-4	TRBV11-2	once	.
TGTGCCAGCAGCCTTCCCCGAGCGGGGGCTTTAAGGAACTATGGCTACACCTTC	CASSLPRAGALRNYGYTF	TRBJ1-2	TRBV6-2/TRBV6-3	.	.
TGTGCCAGCAGCTTAGGGTCAGGGAGTACTGAAAAACTGTTTTTT	CASSLGSGSTEKLFF	TRBJ1-4	TRBV7-9	.	.
TGTGCCTGGAGTGTAACAGAGACCCAGTACTTC	CAWSVTETQYF	TRBJ2-5	TRBV30	.	.
TGTGCCAGCAGCTTTAACGGGAGGCACAATGAGCAGTTCTTC	CASSFNGRHNEQFF	TRBJ2-1	TRBV7-3	once	TRBD2
TGTGCCAGCAGCGTAGACGTAATGGAGACCCAGTACTTC	CASSVDVMETQYF	TRBJ2-5	TRBV9	.	.
TGTGCCACCAGTGATTTGGACCGACAGCGGCCGGACGGGGTTGAGCAGTTCTTC	CATSDLDRQRPDGVEQFF	TRBJ2-1	TRBV24-1	.	.
TGTGCCAGTAGTATAGATCTGTTGCGTGGGAGCACAGATACGCAGTATTTT	CASSIDLLRGSTDTQYF	TRBJ2-3	TRBV19	.	.